This T cell receptor beta chain is from a study of blood T cells in healthy people across ages (dated by TCRdb to between 2015 and 2016). Describing the broader study: In model experiments, roughly one uniquely barcoded TCR beta cDNA molecule per two T cells was captured by template switching. The study measured age-related changes in TCR beta repertoire diversity using deep sequencing normalized with unique cDNA molecular identifiers. The donors were divided into four age groups: young (average around 15 years), middle-aged (about 40), aged (about 60) and long-lived (approximately 74). To avoid experimental bias, donors of different ages were randomly spread across the sequencing lanes. The study analyzed two additional independent replicas of 1 million unique cDNA reads from the same blood draw for two donors, one aged 18 to 30 and one aged 80 or older.

Systemically healthy Caucasian individuals from Russia, roughly 40 in total and aged roughly 6 to 100 years, were included as donors. Each donor gave around 9.8 milliliters of peripheral blood, collected into EDTA-treated Vacutainer tubes. Ficoll-Paque density-gradient centrifugation was used to isolate PBMCs, with at least 6 million obtained per sample. Total RNA was extracted from PBMCs with Trizol reagent, with at least 6 micrograms obtained per sample. The percentages of naive CD45RAhigh/CD27high T cells were determined by flow cytometry on a PBMC aliquot from every donor. The library came from 5' RACE. The instrument given in TCRdb is Illumina HiSeq 2500. A second PCR of about 7 to 12 cycles was performed with a sample-barcoded 5' primer and a J-beta primer mix. Each TCR beta cDNA molecule received a unique molecular identifier from a template-switch 5' adaptor carrying 12 random nucleotides. Each sample yielded at least 2.5 million CDR3-containing paired-end reads. The Mint cDNA synthesis kit, primed by a TRBC-specific oligonucleotide, was used to synthesize first-strand cDNA from all RNA. All cDNA was treated with uracil-DNA glycosylase and then went through a first 18-cycle PCR with the universal primers M1SS and BC2_uni_R. The paper's data handling went like this. For normalization, 1 million high-quality reads, each with a distinct molecular identifier, were randomly selected from each sample. Instead of being binned into consensus sequences, reads that shared molecular identifiers were thrown out. MiTCR, set to a Q25 quality threshold and the strictest error-elimination algorithm, was used for CDR3 identification, clonotype clustering and error correction. A nonparametric unseen species model with Euler transformation was used to estimate lower-bound total TCR beta diversity. TCRdb trimmed the raw reads at Q25, called clones with MiXCR and kept productive beta chains. Rows merge per CDR3 protein into single entries with the most common DNA and genes. The V and J calls shown here were made by TCRdb, not taken from the authors' results. This sample comprises around 650,000 distinct CDR3 sequences, approximately 29% of them detected only once. Together, the top ten hold 15% to 17% of the sample.

Study-wide findings and limitations: Observed TCR beta diversity per million T cells fell roughly linearly with age, and a significant reduction was already apparent by age around 39. Estimates of total diversity from one million sequenced T cells were regarded as lower bounds and underestimates. Compared with the aged group, the long-lived group had more naive CD4+ T cells, fewer expanded clones and increased TCR diversity, a pattern suggesting age selection. Because the CMV infection status of the donors was unknown, age-related changes in expanded clonotypes may potentially have been confounded. A strong correlation was found between observed TCR beta diversity and the percentage of naive T cells measured by flow cytometry. Conclusive comparison of naive and antigen-experienced compartments was prevented by the profiling of bulk unsorted PBMCs.

CDR1 and CDR2, per the germline V gene, are SGHAT and FQNNGV. V is shortened by 3 bases, J by 0 bases, and the region joining them spans 23 bases. From cysteine to phenylalanine, the CDR3 is 20 amino acids long. Solely the CDR3 DNA is kept, with 60 bases framed from the first base. Comment on this clonotype: Its specific antigen is unknown. A much larger clone lies one base from this, so it may be a read error.

Here the chain combines TRBV11-2 and TRBJ1-4; the D gene is perhaps TRBD1, on 5 matching bases. The receptor comes from a woman older than 75 in good health. Donor details come from another sample of the same person, matched by shared clones. The source material was blood. CDR3 protein: CASSFLLGGMGGATNEKLFF. Read as DNA, the sequence is TGTGCCAGCAGCTTTCTACTCGGAGGGATGGGGGGGGCAACTAATGAAAAACTGTTTTTT.